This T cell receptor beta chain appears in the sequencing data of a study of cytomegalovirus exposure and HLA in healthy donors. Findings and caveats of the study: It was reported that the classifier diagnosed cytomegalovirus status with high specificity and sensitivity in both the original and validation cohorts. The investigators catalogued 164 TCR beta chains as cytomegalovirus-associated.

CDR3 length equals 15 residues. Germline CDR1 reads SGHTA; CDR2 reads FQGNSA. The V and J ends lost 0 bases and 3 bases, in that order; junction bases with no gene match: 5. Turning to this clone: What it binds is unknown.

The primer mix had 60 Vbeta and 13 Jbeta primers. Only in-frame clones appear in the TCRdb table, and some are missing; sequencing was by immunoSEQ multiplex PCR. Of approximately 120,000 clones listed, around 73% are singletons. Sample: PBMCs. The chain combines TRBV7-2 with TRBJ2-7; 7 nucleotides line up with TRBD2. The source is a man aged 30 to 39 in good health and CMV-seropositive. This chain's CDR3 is CASSLAGGSYYEQYF. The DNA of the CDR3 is TGTGCCAGCAGCTTAGCGGGAGGGAGCTACTACGAGCAGTACTTC.